This record concerns one TCR beta chain sequence. Its target is not known. This record comes from a study of blood T cells in healthy people across ages. Next came a second PCR, run for about 7 to 12 cycles, which used a sample-barcoded 5' primer along with a J-beta primer mix. The authors tagged each cDNA molecule using a template-switch adaptor with 12 random nucleotides. TCRdb processed the 5' RACE reads anew with MiXCR; each CDR3 protein has one entry. The profile shows fewer than 800,000 distinct CDR3 sequences, over 45% of them singletons. CDR1 and CDR2 from the germline V gene are MNHEY and SVGEGT. V lost 4 bases and J lost 0, with 15 bases in between. There are 16 residues in the CDR3. General study findings and limits: Older individuals had lower TCR beta diversity per million T cells (the decline was roughly linear).

Input material: blood. The chain joins TRBV6-2 or TRBV6-3 to TRBJ1-1; D not resolved. The source is an older woman in good health. The CDR3 DNA reads as TGTGCCAGCAGTTTGAAGGGAATACTAATGAACACTGAAGCTTTCTTT. It translates to CASSLKGILMNTEAFF.